This T cell receptor beta chain was obtained from a study of STAT5B mutations in CD4+ large granular lymphocyte leukemia. Comment on this clone: The target antigen is unknown.

The V gene's germline CDR1 is LNHDA and CDR2 SQIVND (reference sequence). Germline trimming cut 6 bases from V and 2 bases from J; bases unmatched to any gene: 14. CDR3 length: 19 residues. Sequencing used immunoSEQ multiplex PCR; TCRdb keeps in-frame clones, though not all of them. The sample lists roughly 34,000 clones; more than 80% were seen once. Findings and caveats of the study: 8/27 top patient clones versus 2/35 control clones were TRBV06-family.

The chain links TRBV19 to TRBJ2-7, with 15 bases matching TRBD2. Sequenced: CD4+ T cells from blood buffy coats. This sequence was found in a human donor in good health. CDR3 loop: CASSMTGPGLAGGAYEQYF. DNA of the CDR3: TGTGCCAGTAGCATGACCGGTCCGGGACTAGCGGGAGGCGCCTACGAGCAGTACTTC. Supplemented by reference TRBV19 and TRBJ2-7, the full variable domain reads DGGITQSPKYLFRKEGQNVTLSCEQNLNHDAMYWYRQDPGQGLRLIYYSQIVNDFQKGDIAEGYSVSREKKESFPLTVTSAQKNPTAFYLCASSMTGPGLAGGAYEQYFGPGTRLTVT.